The 14 T cell receptor beta chains listed next were all sequenced from one sample in a study of blood T cell repertoires in COVID-19. Method: immunoSEQ multiplex PCR; TCRdb's copy keeps in-frame clones and lacks some. The table lists hundreds of thousands of clones, more than 80% of them singletons. The sample was peripheral blood. These receptors were taken from a man between 35 and 55 years old with acute or convalescent COVID-19.

V and J are TRBV7-9 and TRBJ2-5; D might be TRBD2 (5 bases). Germline V gives CDR1 SEHNR, CDR2 FQNEAQ (reference sequence). Trimming left V 1 base short and J 4 bases short, with 10 bases between. The CDR3 sequence is 14 residues long. CDR3 in DNA: TGTGCCAGCAGCTTAGTAGTTGAGGGAGAGACCCAGTACTTC. It codes for CASSLVVEGETQYF.

The CDR3 spells CASGAGSGANVLTF. CDR3 nucleotides: TGCGCCAGCGGGGCAGGGTCTGGGGCCAACGTCCTGACTTTC. The chain is built from TRBV5-1 and TRBJ2-6; D is perhaps TRBD1 (5 bases). Germline lookup yields CDR1 SGHRS and CDR2 YFSETQ. The V gene lost 7 bases and the J gene lost 1 base, with 9 bases spanning the gap. The CDR3 spans 14 residues.

The chain joins TRBV10-3 to TRBJ1-2; 8 bases align to TRBD1. Germline V CDR1 and CDR2: ENHRY, SYGVKD. CDR3 length: 15 amino acids. Unmatched junction bases numbered 7, after V lost 5 bases and J lost 2 bases. The CDR3 loop reads CAISQRGQENYGYTF. The CDR3 coding sequence is TGTGCCATCAGTCAAAGGGGACAGGAAAACTATGGCTACACCTTC.

This rearrangement joins TRBV19 to TRBJ2-2; 10 bases map to TRBD2. Per the germline V gene, CDR1 is LNHDA and CDR2 is SQIVND (reference sequence). This CDR3 contains 17 residues. V was clipped by 6 bases and J by 7 bases; unmatched bases: 14. The CDR3 coding sequence is TGTGCCAGTAGAATCGGACAGCGGGAGGGAACGGGCGGGGAGCTGTTTTTT. Its translation: CASRIGQREGTGGELFF.

V usage is TRBV6-6 and J usage is TRBJ2-7; D is undetermined. Trimming pared 0 bases from V and 4 bases from J, leaving 16 bases between. CDR1 MNHNY and CDR2 SVGAGI come from the germline V gene (reference sequence). The CDR3 is 16 amino acids. CDR3 DNA: TGTGCCAGCAGTTACTCGTCGACAACACCCAGGTACGAGCAGTACTTC. It yields the protein CASSYSSTTPRYEQYF.

The chain employs TRBV7-2 and TRBJ1-5; the D gene is possibly TRBD1 (6 bases). V dropped 6 bases and J dropped 4 bases, with 10 bases sitting between them. Per the germline V gene, CDR1 is SGHTA and CDR2 is FQGNSA. This CDR3 has 13 residues. As DNA, the CDR3 is TGTGCCAGCAGTTCCAGGGGAAATCAGCCCCAGCATTTT. Amino acids: CASSSRGNQPQHF.

The rearrangement links TRBV7-9 to TRBJ1-1; D perhaps matches TRBD1 (6 bases). With 5 bases removed from V and 7 bases from J, the gap between germline ends came to 14 bases. This CDR3 has 13 amino acids. The germline V gene has CDR1 SEHNR and CDR2 FQNEAQ (reference sequence). CDR3 coding DNA: TGTGCCAGCAGCCTAATCCGGGACAATGAAGCTTTCTTT. Its protein product is CASSLIRDNEAFF.

This chain uses TRBV4-3 with TRBJ2-1; 9 bases line up with TRBD2. CDR1 and CDR2 (germline): LGHNA, YSLEER. This CDR3 region has 19 residues. The junction had 17 bases not matched to a gene; V was cut back by 0 bases and J by 8 bases. CDR3 bases: TGCGCCAGCAGCCAAGATGGGGGTCGGCTGCGGGGGGGCCCGTATGAGCAGTTCTTC. Protein: CASSQDGGRLRGGPYEQFF.

In DNA, the CDR3 is TGTGCCAGCAGTTTGTTGATTACAGGCATGAACACTGAAGCTTTCTTT. Residues: CASSLLITGMNTEAFF. The chain uses TRBV28 and TRBJ1-1; TRBD1 might be the D (5 bases). The V end was cut by 3 bases, the J end by 0 bases, with 14 bases between. Germline V gene lookup returns CDR1 MDHEN and CDR2 SYDVKM. The CDR3 is 16 amino acids.

The V and J genes are TRBV29-1 and TRBJ1-1; possible D gene TRBD1, 6 bases. The V and J ends lost 4 bases and 5 bases respectively, with 11 bases between them. The V gene's germline CDR1 is SQVTM and CDR2 ANQGSEA. The CDR3 has 12 amino acids. CDR3 region: CSVVIQGTEAFF. CDR3 nucleotide sequence: TGCAGCGTTGTGATTCAGGGGACTGAAGCTTTCTTT.

This rearrangement joins TRBV18 to TRBJ2-1, with 9 bases that match TRBD2. This CDR3 has 14 amino acids. Germline V gives CDR1 KGHSH, CDR2 LQKENI. The V segment lost 4 bases and the J segment 9 bases; nucleotides outside the gene matches: 7. The CDR3 coding sequence is TGTGCCAGCTCACTAGCGGGAGATGTGAGTGAGCAGTTCTTC. This encodes CASSLAGDVSEQFF.

V gene TRBV9 combines with J gene TRBJ2-1, with 7 bases fitting TRBD1. The ends lost 3 bases at V and 2 bases at J; junction bases unmatched: 8. This CDR3 is built from 16 residues. Germline CDR1 is SGDLS and CDR2 is YYNGEE. The CDR3 here is CASSAYGTDPYNEQFF. The CDR3 coding sequence is TGTGCCAGCAGCGCATATGGGACAGACCCCTACAATGAGCAGTTCTTC.

The sample holds a few counts of this clone. This chain connects TRBV7-2 to TRBJ1-1, with D unclear. Trimming pared 5 bases from V and 4 bases from J, leaving 11 bases between. The CDR3 is 13 residues long. Germline V gene data show CDR1 as SGHTA and CDR2 as FQGNSA. CDR3 sequence reads: CASSRPGGTEAFF. In DNA form, the CDR3 reads TGTGCCAGCAGCCGTCCCGGTGGCACTGAAGCTTTCTTT.

The chain uses TRBV11-2 and TRBJ2-4; no firm D call. This CDR3 spans 12 amino acids. Germline lookup yields CDR1 SGHAT and CDR2 FQNNGV. Trimming shortened V by 3 bases and J by 9 bases, and 9 bases separated the two germline ends. The CDR3 sequence is CASSFDITIQYF. CDR3 nucleotide sequence: TGTGCCAGCAGCTTCGACATTACCATTCAGTACTTC.